This is a list of T cell receptor beta chains from one sample in a study of T-cell reconstitution after alpha-beta-depleted transplantation in children. A single record per CDR3 protein comes from TCRdb applying MiXCR to the PCR reads. The sample holds around 600,000 distinct CDR3 sequences, 15% to 20% seen once. This specimen consisted of PBMCs from the stem cell graft donor, obtained from the stem cell graft. Every receptor here comes from a human donor who donated a stem cell graft to a child with acute myeloid leukemia. CDR3s include the opening cysteine and the closing phenylalanine or tryptophan. A D gene is named only where the DNA matches it firmly. Only some rows state a clone size, as once, few, many or a class for expanded clones.

NA	many	TRBJ2-3	TRBV15	CATSVPPVDTQYF	TGTGCCACCAGCGTTCCCCCCGTGGATACGCAGTATTTT
TRBD1	many	TRBJ1-6	TRBV20-1	CSARGVGQGDASSPLHF	TGCAGTGCTAGAGGGGTGGGACAGGGGGACGCAAGCTCACCCCTCCACTTT
NA	few	TRBJ1-6	TRBV20-1	CSAPGPGGSPLHF	TGCAGTGCCCCGGGACCCGGCGGTTCACCCCTCCACTTT
TRBD2	few	TRBJ2-1	TRBV12-3/TRBV12-4	CASSPSRLAGGWEQFF	TGTGCCAGCAGCCCTAGTCGACTAGCGGGGGGGTGGGAGCAGTTCTTC
TRBD1	NA	TRBJ1-1	TRBV5-1	CASSFSQGARRTEAFF	TGCGCCAGCAGCTTTTCACAGGGGGCGCGACGGACTGAAGCTTTCTTT
TRBD1	NA	TRBJ1-5	TRBV19	CASTSLDRVSNQPQHF	TGTGCCAGTACCTCCCTGGACAGGGTTAGCAATCAGCCCCAGCATTTT
NA	few	TRBJ2-1	TRBV24-1	CATSDPSGRYNEQFF	TGTGCCACCAGTGATCCCAGCGGCCGCTACAATGAGCAGTTCTTC
NA	NA	TRBJ2-2	TRBV12-3/TRBV12-4	CASSSPMTGELFF	TGTGCCAGCAGTTCTCCGATGACCGGGGAGCTGTTTTTT
NA	NA	TRBJ1-2	TRBV29-1	CSVETNGRRDPPNGYTF	TGCAGCGTTGAAACAAACGGGCGCAGGGATCCCCCCAATGGCTACACCTTC
NA	NA	TRBJ1-2	TRBV12-3/TRBV12-4	CASSSRFLLGGRNYGYTF	TGTGCCAGCAGTTCACGATTTCTCTTAGGGGGTCGGAACTATGGCTACACCTTC
NA	many	TRBJ2-1	TRBV20-1	CSASRAATYNEQFF	TGCAGTGCTAGCCGCGCGGCGACATACAATGAGCAGTTCTTC
NA	few	TRBJ2-2	TRBV28	CASTYQGSLRELFF	TGTGCCAGCACCTACCAGGGGTCCCTTAGGGAACTGTTTTTT
TRBD1	many	TRBJ2-5	TRBV20-1	CSASSPGGSGETQYF	TGCAGTGCTAGCTCCCCAGGGGGCTCTGGCGAGACCCAGTACTTC
NA	NA	TRBJ1-1	TRBV30	CAWSVLSETEAFF	TGTGCCTGGAGTGTACTTTCGGAGACTGAAGCTTTCTTT
NA	NA	TRBJ2-3	TRBV7-2	CASSLEASRRDTQYF	TGTGCCAGCAGCTTAGAGGCTTCGAGGAGAGATACGCAGTATTTT
NA	many	TRBJ1-6	TRBV6-5	CASSQWARGNNSPLHF	TGTGCCAGCAGTCAGTGGGCACGGGGGAATAATTCACCCCTCCACTTT
NA	few	TRBJ2-3	TRBV4-3	CASSQDLGRSGPDTQYF	TGCGCCAGCAGCCAAGATTTGGGGCGGTCGGGGCCAGATACGCAGTATTTT
TRBD1	few	TRBJ2-1	TRBV6-2/TRBV6-3	CASSPGTGSPREQFF	TGTGCCAGCAGCCCCGGGACAGGTTCGCCTCGTGAGCAGTTCTTC
NA	many	TRBJ1-3	TRBV27	CASSPDRPGNTIYF	TGTGCCAGCAGTCCGGACAGACCTGGAAACACCATATATTTT
NA	many	TRBJ2-7	TRBV20-1	CSATDGGDHYEQYF	TGCAGTGCTACCGATGGAGGCGATCACTACGAGCAGTACTTC
TRBD1	few	TRBJ2-5	TRBV12-3/TRBV12-4	CASGPDRGAKETQYF	TGTGCCAGCGGCCCGGACAGGGGCGCGAAAGAGACCCAGTACTTC
NA	many	TRBJ2-5	TRBV9	CASSATPGLVPETQYF	TGTGCCAGCAGCGCAACACCGGGACTGGTGCCGGAGACCCAGTACTTC
TRBD2	few	TRBJ2-5	TRBV7-9	CASSLFLAGVQETQYF	TGTGCCAGCAGCTTATTTCTAGCGGGGGTCCAAGAGACCCAGTACTTC
TRBD2	NA	TRBJ2-1	TRBV11-2	CASSLSGTSGGVEQFF	TGTGCCAGCAGCTTAAGTGGGACTAGCGGGGGGGTGGAGCAGTTCTTC
TRBD1	many	TRBJ1-5	TRBV5-1	CASSPGDSYSNQPQHF	TGCGCCAGCAGCCCCGGGGACAGCTATAGCAATCAGCCCCAGCATTTT
NA	many	TRBJ2-1	TRBV20-1	CSASFHGGYNEQFF	TGCAGTGCTAGCTTCCACGGGGGTTACAATGAGCAGTTCTTC
NA	many	TRBJ1-2	TRBV7-9	CASSPGREANYGYTF	TGTGCCAGCAGCCCCGGGCGGGAGGCTAACTATGGCTACACCTTC
NA	many	TRBJ1-6	TRBV6-5	CASSSRQSYNSPLHF	TGTGCCAGCAGTTCACGACAGTCCTATAATTCACCCCTCCACTTT
TRBD1	NA	TRBJ1-5	TRBV6-2/TRBV6-3	CATWDSTNQPQHF	TGTGCCACCTGGGACAGTACCAATCAGCCCCAGCATTTT
NA	NA	TRBJ2-3	TRBV15	CATSRAPSRYGDTQYF	TGTGCCACCAGCAGGGCCCCAAGTAGGTATGGAGATACGCAGTATTTT
TRBD1	NA	TRBJ2-1	TRBV5-5	CASSLVTGALNEQFF	TGTGCCAGCAGCCTGGTGACAGGGGCCCTCAATGAGCAGTTCTTC
TRBD1	NA	TRBJ1-2	TRBV4-1	CASSQSGGNYGYTF	TGCGCCAGCAGCCAATCAGGGGGAAACTATGGCTACACCTTC
TRBD2	many	TRBJ2-3	TRBV20-1	CSARVGKRGLTDTQYF	TGCAGTGCTAGAGTAGGAAAGCGGGGACTCACAGATACGCAGTATTTT
TRBD2	many	TRBJ2-1	TRBV7-2	CASSLDSGDYNEQFF	TGTGCCAGCAGCTTAGACAGCGGGGACTACAATGAGCAGTTCTTC
NA	NA	TRBJ1-3	TRBV4-2	CASSQFTRGFTGIAGNTIYF	TGTGCCAGCAGCCAATTCACCCGGGGGTTTACCGGGATCGCTGGAAACACCATATATTTT
NA	NA	TRBJ2-3	TRBV7-9	CASSLAQAATDTQYF	TGTGCCAGCAGCTTAGCTCAGGCAGCAACAGATACGCAGTATTTT
NA	few	TRBJ2-5	TRBV5-1	CASSLGQGAETQYF	TGCGCCAGCAGCTTGGGTCAGGGCGCCGAGACCCAGTACTTC
NA	few	TRBJ1-5	TRBV29-1	CSVVGEGNQPQHF	TGCAGCGTTGTAGGGGAAGGGAATCAGCCCCAGCATTTT
TRBD2	many	TRBJ2-1	TRBV20-1	CSASTSGARGEQFF	TGCAGTGCTAGTACTAGCGGGGCCCGTGGTGAGCAGTTCTTC
NA	many	TRBJ2-5	TRBV7-6	CASSLGFYRSRGETQYF	TGTGCCAGCAGCTTAGGGTTCTATAGGAGCAGGGGAGAGACCCAGTACTTC
NA	NA	TRBJ2-3	TRBV4-1	CASSQEGGGGTDTQYF	TGCGCCAGCAGCCAAGAGGGAGGCGGGGGCACAGATACGCAGTATTTT
NA	few	TRBJ1-1	TRBV5-1	CASSLGSPMNTEAFF	TGCGCCAGCAGCTTGGGAAGCCCCATGAACACTGAAGCTTTCTTT
NA	few	TRBJ2-1	TRBV5-6	CASSLVAEDNEQFF	TGTGCCAGCAGCTTGGTGGCTGAGGACAATGAGCAGTTCTTC
NA	few	TRBJ2-7	TRBV4-3	CASSQGAHGYEQYF	TGCGCCAGCAGCCAAGGAGCGCACGGGTACGAGCAGTACTTC
NA	few	TRBJ2-1	TRBV7-2	CASSSGLLHEQFF	TGTGCCAGCAGCTCGGGACTTTTACATGAGCAGTTCTTC
NA	few	TRBJ1-2	TRBV27	CASSSGGSLYGYTF	TGTGCCAGCAGTTCGGGGGGCTCCCTCTATGGCTACACCTTC
NA	many	TRBJ2-7	TRBV12-3/TRBV12-4	CASTNSQTGNYEQYF	TGTGCCAGCACCAACTCCCAGACAGGCAACTACGAGCAGTACTTC
NA	many	TRBJ1-3	TRBV29-1	CSVAHSSGNTIYF	TGCAGCGTTGCCCACAGCTCTGGAAACACCATATATTTT